A selection of T cell receptor beta chains follows, all from one sample in a study of blood T cell repertoires in COVID-19. The protocol was immunoSEQ multiplex PCR, while the TCRdb copy is restricted to in-frame clones and leaves out a portion. The table records fewer than 200,000 clones, nearly 90% of them present only once. Sequencing was done on a sample of peripheral blood. Receptor source: a man in his sixties with active or convalescent COVID-19. CDR3s include the opening cysteine and the closing phenylalanine or tryptophan. The D gene is left open where the match is weak. Expanded clones are given a class, and other clones once, few, many or no size at all.

size,D,V,J,DNA,CDR3
.,TRBD1,TRBV6-5,TRBJ1-5,TGTGCCAGCAGTTCAGGGGGCGGCAATCAGCCCCAGCATTTT,CASSSGGGNQPQHF
.,.,TRBV9,TRBJ2-4,TGTGCCAGCAGCCCAGATTTATTAGCCAAAAACATTCAGTACTTC,CASSPDLLAKNIQYF
.,.,TRBV7-3,TRBJ1-2,TGTGCCAGCAGCTCCGGCCAGGGTTATGGCTACACCTTC,CASSSGQGYGYTF
.,.,TRBV15,TRBJ2-5,TGTGCCACCAGCAGAGTTTATCGACAGGACCTGGGAGAGACCCAGTACTTC,CATSRVYRQDLGETQYF
.,.,TRBV9,TRBJ1-2,TGTGCCAGCAGCGTAAGCGGGGGTGGTTACACCTTC,CASSVSGGGYTF
.,.,TRBV5-1,TRBJ1-2,TGCGCCAGCAGCCTACTCCTACCCGGTTATGGCTACACCTTC,CASSLLLPGYGYTF
.,.,TRBV2,TRBJ2-3,TGTGCCAGCAGTAGGCTAGCCCAAGATACGCAGTATTTT,CASSRLAQDTQYF
.,.,TRBV2,TRBJ2-2,TGTGCCAGCAGGATACAACCTTTCGGGGAGCTGTTTTTT,CASRIQPFGELFF
.,TRBD1,TRBV27,TRBJ1-5,TGTGCCAGCAGTTCCCGGACAGGGTACGAGTCCCAGCATTTT,CASSSRTGYESQHF
many,.,TRBV5-1,TRBJ2-2,TGCGCCAGCAGCTTGGGGAGAGAAGGTGTATTTATTACCGGGGAGCTGTTTTTT,CASSLGREGVFITGELFF
few,.,TRBV6-6,TRBJ1-3,TGTGCCAGCAGTTTGACAGCTCCAAGCGGAAACACCATATATTTT,CASSLTAPSGNTIYF
.,TRBD1,TRBV5-1,TRBJ1-5,TGCGCCAGCAGCCGGGACAGCCGGGATCAGCCCCAGCATTTT,CASSRDSRDQPQHF
.,.,TRBV2,TRBJ2-5,TGTGCCAGCAGGTACACAGGGGAGACCCAGTACTTC,CASRYTGETQYF
.,.,TRBV4-1,TRBJ2-3,TGCGCCAGCAGCCAAGAAGGTCCCAGGGAAAAGGGCACAGATACGCAGTATTTT,CASSQEGPREKGTDTQYF
.,.,TRBV7-9,TRBJ2-1,TGTGCCAGCAGCTCTACGACTAGTATTGAGCAGTTCTTC,CASSSTTSIEQFF
few,.,TRBV19,TRBJ1-3,TGTGCCAGTAGTATCGGGAAATCTTACTCTGGAAACACCATATATTTT,CASSIGKSYSGNTIYF
once,TRBD1,TRBV5-8,TRBJ1-6,TGTGCCAGCAGCTTGGGACAGGGACGTTGGGCACCCCTCCACTTT,CASSLGQGRWAPLHF
.,TRBD2,TRBV2,TRBJ2-1,TGTGCCAGCCGCGGGGGGAGCTCCTACAATGAGCAGTTCTTC,CASRGGSSYNEQFF
.,TRBD1,TRBV30,TRBJ1-5,TGTGCCTGGAGTGTGGGGACAGGGAATCAGCCCCAGCATTTT,CAWSVGTGNQPQHF
.,.,TRBV5-6,TRBJ1-4,TGTGCCAGCAGCTGGAGGACAGACTATAATGAAAAACTGTTTTTT,CASSWRTDYNEKLFF
.,.,TRBV7-2,TRBJ1-2,TGTGCCAGCAGCCTAGACAGTGCCAAACCTTATGGCTACACCTTC,CASSLDSAKPYGYTF
.,TRBD1,TRBV3-1/TRBV3-2,TRBJ1-6,TGTGCCAGCAGCCAAGAATCCACAGGGGCTTCACCCCTCCACTTT,CASSQESTGASPLHF
.,.,TRBV19,TRBJ2-5,TGTGCCAGTAGTATCTCCTACAGCGGTGGAGAGACCCAGTACTTC,CASSISYSGGETQYF
.,TRBD2,TRBV6-5,TRBJ2-1,TGTGCCAGCGGGGAGGGTTACAATGAGCAGTTCTTC,CASGEGYNEQFF
.,.,TRBV18,TRBJ1-5,TGTGCCAGCTCACTCTCAACAGGTCTGAATCAGCCCCAGCATTTT,CASSLSTGLNQPQHF
.,.,TRBV18,TRBJ1-6,TGTGCCAGCTCATCGGTCGGGACAAACAATTCACCCCTCCACTTT,CASSSVGTNNSPLHF
.,.,TRBV6-5,TRBJ1-2,TGTGCCAGCAGGATAACAGCTAACTATGGCTACACCTTC,CASRITANYGYTF
once,TRBD2,TRBV6-4,TRBJ2-1,TGTGCCAGCAGTGACTCCGGGACTAGAAGGTACAATGAGCAGTTCTTC,CASSDSGTRRYNEQFF
.,.,TRBV6-5,TRBJ2-1,TGTGCCAGCAGTCAGGGAAATGAGCAGTTCTTC,CASSQGNEQFF